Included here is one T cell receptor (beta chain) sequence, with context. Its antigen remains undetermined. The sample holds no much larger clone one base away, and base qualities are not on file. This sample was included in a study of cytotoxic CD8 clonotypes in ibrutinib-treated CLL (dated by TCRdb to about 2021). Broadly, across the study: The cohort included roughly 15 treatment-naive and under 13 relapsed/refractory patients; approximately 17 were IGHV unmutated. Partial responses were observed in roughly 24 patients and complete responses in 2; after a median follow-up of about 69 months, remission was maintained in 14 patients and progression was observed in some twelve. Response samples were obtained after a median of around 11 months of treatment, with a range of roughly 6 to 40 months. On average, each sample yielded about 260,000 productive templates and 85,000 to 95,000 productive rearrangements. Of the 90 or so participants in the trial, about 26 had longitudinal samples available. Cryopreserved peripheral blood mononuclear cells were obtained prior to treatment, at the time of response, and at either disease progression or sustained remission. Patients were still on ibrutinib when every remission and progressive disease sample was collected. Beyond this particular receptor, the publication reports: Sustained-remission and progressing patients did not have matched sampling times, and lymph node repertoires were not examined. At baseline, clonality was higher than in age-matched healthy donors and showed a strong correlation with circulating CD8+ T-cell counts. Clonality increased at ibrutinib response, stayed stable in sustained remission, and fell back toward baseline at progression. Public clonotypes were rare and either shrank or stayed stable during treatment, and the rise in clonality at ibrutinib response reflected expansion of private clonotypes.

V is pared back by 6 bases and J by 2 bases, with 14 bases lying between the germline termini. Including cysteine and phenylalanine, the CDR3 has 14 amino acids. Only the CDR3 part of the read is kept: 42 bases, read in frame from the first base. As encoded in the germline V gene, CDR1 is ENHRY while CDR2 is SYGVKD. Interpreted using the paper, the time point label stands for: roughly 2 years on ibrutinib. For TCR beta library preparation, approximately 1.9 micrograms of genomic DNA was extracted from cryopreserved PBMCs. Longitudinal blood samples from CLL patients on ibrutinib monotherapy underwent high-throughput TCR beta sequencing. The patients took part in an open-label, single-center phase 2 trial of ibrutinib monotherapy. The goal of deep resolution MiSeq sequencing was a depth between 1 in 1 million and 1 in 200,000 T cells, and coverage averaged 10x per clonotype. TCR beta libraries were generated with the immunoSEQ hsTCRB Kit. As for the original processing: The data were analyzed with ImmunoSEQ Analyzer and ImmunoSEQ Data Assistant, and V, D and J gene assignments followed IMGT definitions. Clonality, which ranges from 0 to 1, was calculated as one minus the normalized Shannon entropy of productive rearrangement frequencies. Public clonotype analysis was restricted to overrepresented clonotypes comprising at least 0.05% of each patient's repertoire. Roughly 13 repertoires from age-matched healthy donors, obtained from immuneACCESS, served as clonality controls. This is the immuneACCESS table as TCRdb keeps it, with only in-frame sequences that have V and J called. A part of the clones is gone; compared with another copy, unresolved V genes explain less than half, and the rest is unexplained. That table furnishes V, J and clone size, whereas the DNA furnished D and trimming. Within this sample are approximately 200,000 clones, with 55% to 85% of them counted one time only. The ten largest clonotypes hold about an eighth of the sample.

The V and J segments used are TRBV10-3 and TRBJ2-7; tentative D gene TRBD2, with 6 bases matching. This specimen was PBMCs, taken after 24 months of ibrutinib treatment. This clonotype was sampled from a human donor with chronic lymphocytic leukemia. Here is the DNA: TGTGCCATCAGACCGGACTATTCCGCCTACGAGCAGTACTTC. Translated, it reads CAIRPDYSAYEQYF.